Listed below are T cell receptor beta chains from one sample, sequenced in a study of T cells in Graves' hyperthyroidism and ophthalmopathy. Each CDR3 protein is one row after TCRdb ran MiXCR on the multiplex PCR reads. The top ten hold about half of the sample, which has hundreds of thousands of distinct CDR3 sequences, 20% seen once. The sample taken for sequencing was blood. These receptors originate from a man aged 35-49 years with Graves' ophthalmopathy. The CDR3 runs from the conserved cysteine through the conserved F or W. A D gene is named only where the DNA matches it firmly. The size of a clone is reported for some rows only, either as once, few or many, or as a class for expanded clones.

.	12	.	TRBV29-1	TRBJ1-2	TGCAGCGTTGATGCTGGGGACTATGGCTACACCTTC	CSVDAGDYGYTF
TRBD1	16	many	TRBV7-2	TRBJ2-1	TGTGCCAGCAGCTTAGAAGGGACAGGCGCCTACAATGAGCAGTTCTTC	CASSLEGTGAYNEQFF
.	15	few	TRBV12-3/TRBV12-4	TRBJ2-5	TGTGCCAGCAGTCTACAGGCTTCAGGTGGGGAGACCCAGTACTTC	CASSLQASGGETQYF
TRBD2	15	.	TRBV13	TRBJ2-7	TGTGCCAGCAGCTCGGCCCAGCGGGAAACCTACGAGCAGTACTTC	CASSSAQRETYEQYF
.	13	many	TRBV11-2	TRBJ1-1	TGTGCCAGCAGTAACCAGATGAACACTGAAGCTTTCTTT	CASSNQMNTEAFF
TRBD2	19	.	TRBV12-3/TRBV12-4	TRBJ2-2	TGTGCCAGCAGTTTGTTTGGGACTAGCGGGGGCCCGAACACCGGGGAGCTGTTTTTT	CASSLFGTSGGPNTGELFF
.	17	many	TRBV11-2	TRBJ2-3	TGTGCCAGCAGCTTAGTCCTGTTGGGCGTGGGCACAGATACGCAGTATTTT	CASSLVLLGVGTDTQYF
.	15	few	TRBV7-9	TRBJ2-5	TGTGCCAGCAGCCACCGGGACCCCCGTTTGAAGACCCAGTACTTC	CASSHRDPRLKTQYF
.	15	many	TRBV28	TRBJ1-1	TGTGCCAGCAGTTTATTCGGGGCGTTGGACACTGAAGCTTTCTTT	CASSLFGALDTEAFF
TRBD1	15	many	TRBV7-2	TRBJ2-2	TGTGCCAGCAGCTACAGGGGGAGCAACACCGGGGAGCTGTTTTTT	CASSYRGSNTGELFF
.	15	few	TRBV18	TRBJ1-5	TGTGCCAGCTCCCCCGGGAGGGCGGACAATCAGCCCCAGCATTTT	CASSPGRADNQPQHF
.	14	.	TRBV15	TRBJ2-7	TGTGCCACCAGCGAGGTAGTCGGCTTCTACGAGCAGTACTTC	CATSEVVGFYEQYF
.	14	.	TRBV7-9	TRBJ1-2	TGTGCCAGCAGCTTAAGTCCGGGGGCGGATGGCTACACCTTC	CASSLSPGADGYTF
TRBD1	17	.	TRBV7-2	TRBJ2-3	TGTGCCAGCAGCTTAGTTGGGACAGGGGGCCGGTCAGATACGCAGTATTTT	CASSLVGTGGRSDTQYF
.	16	.	TRBV3-2	TRBJ2-5	TGTGCCAGCAGCCCCGGATCTAGCGGGTACCAAGAGACCCAGTACTTC	CASSPGSSGYQETQYF
TRBD1	12	many	TRBV7-2	TRBJ2-5	TGTGCCAGCAGCAGGACAGGGAAGACCCAGTACTTC	CASSRTGKTQYF